This T cell receptor beta chain was captured by sequencing in a study of OX40 agonist ivuxolimab in advanced cancers. Overall study: Partial responses occurred in Three dose-escalation patients, one with hepatocellular carcinoma and two with cutaneous melanoma. Findings and caveats of the study: CD4+ T cells averaged fewer expanded clones than CD8+ T cells. Clonal expansion among partial responders at 0.1-3.0 mg/kg ranked near the lowest. Certain nonresponding patients likewise had low normalized T-cell clonal expansion.

Measured with immunoSEQ multiplex PCR; TCRdb has only the in-frame clones, and not every one. The repertoire holds some 100,000 clones, with roughly 89% as singletons. Note on this clone: Its antigen is unknown.

V was shortened by 1 base and J by 4 bases, with 8 bases between the two germline ends. The CDR3 is 13 residues long. Per germline, CDR1 SGHDT and CDR2 YYEEEE. The rearrangement joins TRBV5-6 to TRBJ1-1; D is uncertain. The receptor comes from an adult with an advanced solid tumor such as melanoma, head and neck, liver or kidney cancer. The material was CD4+ or CD8+ T cells sorted from blood, obtained in a trial of the OX40 agonist ivuxolimab. The CDR3 nucleotides are TGTGCCAGCAGCTTGTTTGTGGGCACTGAAGCTTTCTTT. Its translation is CASSLFVGTEAFF. The variable domain in full, with the rest retrieved from reference TRBV5-6 and TRBJ1-1, is DAGVTQSPTHLIKTRGQQVTLRCSPKSGHDTVSWYQQALGQGPQFIFQYYEEEERQRGNFPDRFSGHQFPNYSSELNVNALLLGDSALYLCASSLFVGTEAFFGQGTRLTVV.